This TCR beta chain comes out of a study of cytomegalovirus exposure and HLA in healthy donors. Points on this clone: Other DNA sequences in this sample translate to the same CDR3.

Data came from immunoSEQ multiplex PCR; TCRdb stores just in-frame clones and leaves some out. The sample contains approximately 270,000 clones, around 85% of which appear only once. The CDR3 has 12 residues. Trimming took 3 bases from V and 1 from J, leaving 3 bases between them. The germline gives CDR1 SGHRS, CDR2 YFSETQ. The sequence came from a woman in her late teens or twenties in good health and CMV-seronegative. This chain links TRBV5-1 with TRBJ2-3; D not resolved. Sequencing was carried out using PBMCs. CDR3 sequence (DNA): TGCGCCAGCAGCTCGGGCACAGATACGCAGTATTTT. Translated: CASSSGTDTQYF. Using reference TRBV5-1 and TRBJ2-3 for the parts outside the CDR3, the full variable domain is KAGVTQTPRYLIKTRGQQVTLSCSPISGHRSVSWYQQTPGQGLQFLFEYFSETQRNKGNFPGRFSGRQFSNSRSEMNVSTLELGDSALYLCASSSGTDTQYFGPGTRLTVL.